This paragraph reports one T cell receptor beta chain. This clone was observed a handful of times. The target of this receptor is not known. No base quality information exists; no much larger clone differs at one position. The CDR3 covers 21 residues, taking in both the cysteine and the phenylalanine. The read is trimmed to its CDR3 DNA, 63 bases read in frame from base 1. These data belong to a study of blood T cell repertoires in COVID-19 (dated by TCRdb to about 2020). For the wider study: Collaborator samples came from the United States, Italy and Spain and covered acute and convalescent phases of COVID-19. The prospective study material was composed of cDNA or gDNA derived from T cells, B-cell-depleted T cells, or PBMCs. Deeply sampled blood TCRbeta repertoires from subjects exposed to, actively infected with, or recovered from COVID-19 were included in the dataset. A freely available public database, intended as a resource for researchers studying the immune response to SARS-CoV-2, is where the repertoires were released. Samples were obtained from the ongoing ImmuneRACE study (first 160 participants) and from 950 to 1,500 subjects provided by 6 global collaborators. Nearly every sample came with metadata listing a de-identified subject ID, COVID-19 status, age in years and sex. HLA class I and class II types, where available, came from metadata supplied by the sample provider rather than from assay-based typing. The study at large found these results: How much clinical and demographic metadata was included differed by source and by participant, and the metadata was provided uncurated.

The immunoSEQ Assay, a bias-controlled multiplex PCR, was used to amplify TCRbeta CDR3 regions from genomic DNA. The original pipeline was this. Within the assay, amplification of reference gene primers was used to estimate how many nucleated cells each sample contained. Sequence reads were collapsed and filtered to measure the absolute abundance of every unique TCRbeta CDR3 rearrangement. For each sample, productive Simpson clonality was calculated as the square root of Simpson's diversity index across productive rearrangements. TCRdb provides this immuneACCESS table in a form limited to in-frame rearrangements. Some clones are lacking; in checked studies, under half of them reflect an unresolved V gene, and why the rest are absent is not known. That table supplies the V and J calls and clone size; D and trimming were determined from the DNA. Here the sample has 100,000 to 150,000 clones; approximately 84% occur a single time. Of the sample, approximately 18% falls within the top ten clones.

The collaborating institutions used their own protocols to collect whole blood in K2EDTA tubes. Collaborator samples were shipped for TCRbeta analysis as frozen whole blood, isolated PBMCs, or DNA extracted from either sample type. The sequence came from a woman over 75 with acute or convalescent COVID-19. The V gene is TRBV21-1 and the J gene is TRBJ2-1; the listed D gene, TRBD2, was not tested against the DNA. TRBV21-1 is assigned pseudogene status. The sequencing sample was made of peripheral blood. Here the CDR3 is given as CASSKAREREGQSGSYNEQFF. Here is the DNA: TGTGCCAGCAGCAAAGCGCGGGAGCGGGAGGGCCAATCGGGCTCCTACAATGAGCAGTTCTTC.